A selection of T cell receptor beta chains follows, all from one sample in a study of cytomegalovirus exposure and HLA in healthy donors. The table came from immunoSEQ multiplex PCR; TCRdb's copy has only in-frame clones and leaves some out. The sample lists tens of thousands of clones, around 66% occurring once. The sequencing sample was made of PBMCs. All receptors come from a middle-aged woman in good health and CMV-seropositive. CDR3s include the opening cysteine and the closing phenylalanine or tryptophan. A D gene is named only where the DNA matches it firmly. Rows may omit the clone size; those that give it use once, few, many or a size class.

v_gene: TRBV4-3; d_gene: TRBD2; len: 14; j_gene: TRBJ2-7; abundance: -; CDR3nt: TGCGCCAGCAGCCAAGATGGGGAGGGGAGGTTGCAGTACTTC; CDR3aa: CASSQDGEGRLQYF
v_gene: TRBV5-1; d_gene: -; len: 14; j_gene: TRBJ2-1; abundance: -; CDR3nt: TGCGCCAGCAGCCTTGGAGGGCCGTTAAATGAGCAGTTCTTC; CDR3aa: CASSLGGPLNEQFF
v_gene: TRBV4-1; d_gene: -; len: 12; j_gene: TRBJ1-2; abundance: few; CDR3nt: TGCGCCAGCAGCCAAGGGAGGGATGGCTACACCTTC; CDR3aa: CASSQGRDGYTF
v_gene: TRBV19; d_gene: -; len: 16; j_gene: TRBJ1-1; abundance: -; CDR3nt: TGTGCCAGTAGGTCCCACGGGGGGGGGATCAACACTGAAGCTTTCTTT; CDR3aa: CASRSHGGGINTEAFF
v_gene: TRBV7-9; d_gene: -; len: 14; j_gene: TRBJ2-7; abundance: -; CDR3nt: TGTGCCAGCAGATTGGGGGGAAGCTCCTACGAGCAGTACTTC; CDR3aa: CASRLGGSSYEQYF
v_gene: TRBV7-6; d_gene: TRBD2; len: 17; j_gene: TRBJ2-1; abundance: -; CDR3nt: TGTGCCAGCAGCTTAGTAACCCAACTAGCGGTCTACAATGAGCAGTTCTTC; CDR3aa: CASSLVTQLAVYNEQFF
v_gene: TRBV7-2; d_gene: TRBD1; len: 13; j_gene: TRBJ2-7; abundance: few; CDR3nt: TGTGCCAGCAGCTTAGACAGGGGGCGCGAGCAGTACTTC; CDR3aa: CASSLDRGREQYF
v_gene: TRBV4-1; d_gene: -; len: 18; j_gene: TRBJ1-1; abundance: -; CDR3nt: TGCGCCAGCAGCCAGCAGCGAGCCTGGGGGAGGATGAGCACTGAAGCTTTCTTT; CDR3aa: CASSQQRAWGRMSTEAFF
v_gene: TRBV25-1; d_gene: -; len: 16; j_gene: TRBJ2-7; abundance: -; CDR3nt: TGTGCCAGCAGTGAATTCAGGCAGGATACCACCTACGAGCAGTACTTC; CDR3aa: CASSEFRQDTTYEQYF
v_gene: TRBV4-3; d_gene: TRBD1; len: 14; j_gene: TRBJ1-2; abundance: -; CDR3nt: TGCGCCAGCAGCCACAGAACAGGGGACTATGGCTACACCTTC; CDR3aa: CASSHRTGDYGYTF
v_gene: TRBV7-2; d_gene: -; len: 15; j_gene: TRBJ2-1; abundance: -; CDR3nt: TGTGCCGGCACCCAAAACTACCCCAGAGGGGGTGAGCAGTTCTTC; CDR3aa: CAGTQNYPRGGEQFF
v_gene: TRBV7-8; d_gene: -; len: 12; j_gene: TRBJ2-7; abundance: once; CDR3nt: TGTGCCAGCAGCTCGACAAACGACGAGCAGTACTTC; CDR3aa: CASSSTNDEQYF
v_gene: TRBV6-5; d_gene: -; len: 14; j_gene: TRBJ1-4; abundance: -; CDR3nt: TGTGCCAGCAGACCTGACAGAGATAATGAAAAACTGTTTTTT; CDR3aa: CASRPDRDNEKLFF
v_gene: TRBV30; d_gene: -; len: 13; j_gene: TRBJ2-2; abundance: -; CDR3nt: TGTGCCTGGAGTCTCCTGAACACCGGGGAGCTGTTTTTT; CDR3aa: CAWSLLNTGELFF
v_gene: TRBV5-8; d_gene: TRBD1; len: 16; j_gene: TRBJ1-2; abundance: -; CDR3nt: TGTGCCAGCAGCTTGCGGGTGAGGGACAGGGGAAATGGCTACACCTTC; CDR3aa: CASSLRVRDRGNGYTF
v_gene: TRBV2; d_gene: -; len: 11; j_gene: TRBJ2-5; abundance: once; CDR3nt: TGTGCCAGCAGGAGCCAAGAGACCCAGTACTTC; CDR3aa: CASRSQETQYF
v_gene: TRBV5-4; d_gene: TRBD1; len: 15; j_gene: TRBJ1-2; abundance: -; CDR3nt: TGTGCCAGCAGCGGGGACAGGGGGCCGAGAGGTAACTACACCTTC; CDR3aa: CASSGDRGPRGNYTF
v_gene: TRBV2; d_gene: -; len: 13; j_gene: TRBJ1-5; abundance: -; CDR3nt: TGTGCCAGCGTAAGGGAGGTGAGTCAGCCCCAGCATTTT; CDR3aa: CASVREVSQPQHF
v_gene: TRBV28; d_gene: -; len: 16; j_gene: TRBJ1-4; abundance: once; CDR3nt: TGTGCCAGCACCGATAATACCCAGGGACTCTATGAAAAACTGTTTTTT; CDR3aa: CASTDNTQGLYEKLFF
v_gene: TRBV28; d_gene: TRBD2; len: 15; j_gene: TRBJ2-5; abundance: -; CDR3nt: TGTGCCAGCAGTTTACTGCGCGGGAGGGGTGAGACCCAGTACTTC; CDR3aa: CASSLLRGRGETQYF